Following are 23 T cell receptor beta chains from one sample sequenced in a study of blood T cell repertoires in COVID-19. Profiling relied on immunoSEQ multiplex PCR, and the TCRdb table lists in-frame clones only, not all of them. Of 100,000 to 150,000 clones in the sample, 70% to 90% were seen once. Sequences were obtained from peripheral blood. The source of these receptors is a man between 60 and 75 years old with acute or convalescent COVID-19.

This clone was found once. The chain uses TRBV5-6 and TRBJ2-7; 9 nucleotides agree with TRBD1. The length of the CDR3 is 15 residues. Germline-derived CDR1 and CDR2 are SGHDT and YYEEEE. With 5 bases clipped from V and 2 bases from J, the junction kept 8 bases outside the gene matches. This CDR3 is CASRTRTGAPYEQYF. The DNA for the CDR3 is TGTGCCAGCAGAACAAGGACAGGGGCGCCCTACGAGCAGTACTTC. The whole variable domain, filled in from reference TRBV5-6 and TRBJ2-7, reads DAGVTQSPTHLIKTRGQQVTLRCSPKSGHDTVSWYQQALGQGPQFIFQYYEEEERQRGNFPDRFSGHQFPNYSSELNVNALLLGDSALYLCASRTRTGAPYEQYFGPGTRLTVT.

The V and J genes are TRBV9 and TRBJ2-7; the match to TRBD1 covers 9 bases. With 2 bases clipped from V and 3 bases from J, the junction kept 6 bases outside the gene matches. In germline, CDR1 is SGDLS, CDR2 YYNGEE. The CDR3 totals 15 residues. The CDR3: CASSVSGTGHYEQYF. CDR3 bases: TGTGCCAGCAGCGTGTCCGGGACAGGGCACTACGAGCAGTACTTC.

The chain carries TRBV28 and TRBJ2-3, with 8 bases fitting TRBD1. The CDR3 length is 15 residues. Germline V gene sequence: CDR1 MDHEN, CDR2 SYDVKM. The junction had 6 bases not matched to a gene; V was cut back by 6 bases and J by 1 base. The chain's CDR3 is CASSRQGAGTDTQYF. The CDR3 DNA sequence: TGTGCCAGCAGCCGCCAGGGGGCCGGCACAGATACGCAGTATTTT. The whole variable domain, remainder taken from reference TRBV28 and TRBJ2-3, is DVKVTQSSRYLVKRTGEKVFLECVQDMDHENMFWYRQDPGLGLRLIYFSYDVKMKEKGDIPEGYSVSREKKERFSLILESASTNQTSMYLCASSRQGAGTDTQYFGPGTRLTVL.

J is TRBJ2-1 and V is TRBV27, with D hard to call. This CDR3 is 15 amino acids long. V shed 3 bases and J shed 0 bases, with 9 bases lying between them. Looked up from germline, CDR1 is MNHEY and CDR2 is SMNVEV (reference sequence). DNA for the CDR3: TGTGCCAGCAGTTTTGGGCCAAGCTCCTACAATGAGCAGTTCTTC. It yields the protein CASSFGPSSYNEQFF.

The gene calls are TRBV3-1 (or the pseudogene TRBV3-2) and TRBJ2-1, with D maybe TRBD2 (6 bases). V was shortened by 3 bases and J by 0 bases, with 12 bases between the two germline ends. This CDR3 spans 16 amino acids. In germline, CDR1 is LGHDT, CDR2 YNNKEL (reference sequence). In DNA form, the CDR3 reads TGTGCCAGCAGCCATACTAGCCTTAGCTCCTACAATGAGCAGTTCTTC. Its translation: CASSHTSLSSYNEQFF.

With respect to this clone: Relative to the germline gene, one junction end is altered; a read error may explain this. The chain combines TRBV28 with TRBJ2-7; 11 bases are shared with TRBD2. The germline V gene encodes CDR1 MDHEN and CDR2 SYDVKM. The CDR3 is made up of 12 amino acids. CDR3 DNA sequence: TGTGCCAGCAGTCGTAGGGTGGGACTAGCGGAATTC. The encoded protein is CASSRRVGLAEF.

The chain links TRBV7-2 to TRBJ2-5, with D uncertain. V dropped 5 bases and J dropped 4 bases, with 8 bases sitting between them. The CDR3 covers 12 residues. CDR1 SGHTA and CDR2 FQGNSA come from the germline V gene. The CDR3 is CASSVNRETQYF. CDR3 DNA: TGTGCCAGCAGCGTCAACAGAGAGACCCAGTACTTC.

This sequence joins TRBV20-1 and TRBJ1-6; possible D gene TRBD1, 5 bases. The V gene lost 5 bases and the J gene lost 15 bases, with 14 bases spanning the gap. Germline CDR1 reads DFQATT; CDR2 reads SNEGSKA (reference sequence). This CDR3 spans 11 amino acids. CDR3 sequence reads: CSAPQGPLLHF. CDR3 DNA: TGCAGTGCTCCGCAGGGTCCACTCCTCCACTTT.

The rearrangement joins TRBV29-1 to TRBJ2-2; TRBD2 aligns across 8 bases. The ends lost 4 bases at V and 3 bases at J; junction bases unmatched: 4. This CDR3 is 14 amino acids long. Looked up from germline, CDR1 is SQVTM and CDR2 is ANQGSEA. In DNA, the CDR3 is TGCAGCGTTGGTAGCGGGATCGACACCGGGGAGCTGTTTTTT. It yields the protein CSVGSGIDTGELFF.

V is TRBV10-3 and J is TRBJ2-7, with TRBD1 as a possible D gene (6 bases). V lost 7 bases to trimming and J lost 5 bases, with 15 bases between them. This CDR3 contains 13 residues. CDR1 and CDR2 from the germline V gene are ENHRY and SYGVKD. This CDR3 reads CAIMGADSDEQYF. DNA for the CDR3: TGTGCCATCATGGGGGCCGATAGCGACGAGCAGTACTTC.

This clone was seen at least ten times. Other DNA sequences in this specimen translate into the identical CDR3. This chain connects TRBV7-9 to TRBJ1-5; TRBD1 matches 7 bases. Germline CDR1 reads SEHNR; CDR2 reads FQNEAQ (reference sequence). V gave up 5 bases and J gave up 1 base; unmatched junction bases: 2. The CDR3 contains 14 residues. CDR3 nucleotide sequence: TGTGCCAGCAGCCCGACAGGGAGCAATCAGCCCCAGCATTTT. Its translation is CASSPTGSNQPQHF.

V and J are TRBV15 and TRBJ2-3; TRBD2 might be the D (6 bases). With 0 bases removed from V and 7 bases from J, the gap between germline ends came to 14 bases. Germline V gene lookup returns CDR1 LNHNV and CDR2 YYDKDF (reference sequence). This CDR3 contains 15 residues. The CDR3 loop reads CATSRDRGGAYTQYF. The CDR3 region has the DNA TGTGCCACCAGCAGAGATAGGGGAGGAGCTTATACGCAGTATTTT. The entire variable domain, with the rest obtained from reference TRBV15 and TRBJ2-3, is as follows: DAMVIQNPRYQVTQFGKPVTLSCSQTLNHNVMYWYQQKSSQAPKLLFHYYDKDFNNEADTPDNFQSRRPNTSFCFLDIRSPGLGDTAMYLCATSRDRGGAYTQYFGPGTRLTVL.

V and J are TRBV5-1 and TRBJ2-3, with D maybe TRBD1 (6 bases). This CDR3 has 15 amino acids. V dropped 0 bases and J dropped 2 bases, with 10 bases sitting between them. Germline V gene data show CDR1 as SGHRS and CDR2 as YFSETQ. The chain's CDR3 is CASSLGDRYTDTQYF. Written as DNA, the CDR3 is TGCGCCAGCAGCTTGGGAGACAGGTACACAGATACGCAGTATTTT.

This clone was detected only a few times. Other DNA sequences in the same sample also yield this CDR3. The rearrangement links TRBV9 to TRBJ2-1; D ambiguous. The V gene's germline CDR1 is SGDLS and CDR2 YYNGEE. Trimming left V 3 bases short and J 3 bases short, with 7 bases between. The CDR3 is 13 residues long. The CDR3 coding sequence is TGTGCCAGCAGCGCAGGCGTCTACAATGAGCAGTTCTTC. Its protein product is CASSAGVYNEQFF.

This clone was counted between two and nine times. This chain links TRBV6-6 with TRBJ2-1; 9 positions match TRBD1. From germline, CDR1 is MNHNY and CDR2 SVGAGI (reference sequence). The CDR3 runs to 14 residues. Trimming removed 9 bases from V and 1 base from J; junction bases left unmatched: 4. DNA of the CDR3: TGTGCCAGTCGGGACAGGGAATCCTACAATGAGCAGTTCTTC. It specifies CASRDRESYNEQFF.

This rearrangement joins TRBV28 to TRBJ1-6; D ambiguous. Germline V gives CDR1 MDHEN, CDR2 SYDVKM. V was shortened by 4 bases and J by 7 bases, with 8 bases between the two germline ends. This CDR3 is built from 13 residues. The DNA for the CDR3 is TGTGCCAGCAGTTACAGCCCAAATTCACCCCTCCACTTT. Translated, it gives CASSYSPNSPLHF.

The chain carries TRBV19 and TRBJ2-1; TRBD1 matches at 7 bases. This CDR3 spans 15 amino acids. After removal of 5 bases from V and 3 bases from J, the junction contained 7 bases not matched to a gene. Germline V lookup: CDR1 LNHDA, CDR2 SQIVND (reference sequence). CDR3: CASSPWDSLYNEQFF. In DNA, the CDR3 is TGTGCCAGTAGTCCATGGGACAGCCTCTACAATGAGCAGTTCTTC.

The V call is TRBV24-1, the J call TRBJ2-1; 9 bases line up with TRBD2. The CDR3 totals 14 residues. Losses at the gene ends were 5 bases for V and 4 bases for J; bases not matched to a gene: 2. Germline V lookup: CDR1 KGHDR, CDR2 SFDVKD. The CDR3 region is CATSGTSAYNEQFF. The CDR3 DNA is TGTGCCACCAGTGGGACTAGCGCTTACAATGAGCAGTTCTTC.

The genes are TRBV6-5 and TRBJ2-7; D is perhaps TRBD1 (6 bases). The CDR3 runs 11 residues. V lost 10 bases, J lost 5 bases, and 12 bases lay in between. The germline CDR1 and CDR2 sequences are MNHEY and SVGAGI. The CDR3 DNA reads as TGTGCCACCGAAGGGGGAAACGAGCAGTACTTC. Translating gives CATEGGNEQYF.

The rearrangement uses TRBV19 and TRBJ2-7; D gene ambiguous. The germline V gene encodes CDR1 LNHDA and CDR2 SQIVND (reference sequence). The CDR3 covers 12 residues. Trimming took off 3 bases at V and 6 bases at J, with 9 bases between the two ends. The CDR3 DNA follows: TGTGCCAGTAGTATTGGAGCAAGCGAGCAGTACTTC. It is translated as CASSIGASEQYF.

V is TRBV19 and J is TRBJ1-2; 12 nucleotides align to TRBD1. Germline V lookup: CDR1 LNHDA, CDR2 SQIVND (reference sequence). V shed 3 bases, J shed 5 bases, and the junction held 13 bases outside the gene matches. CDR3 length: 18 amino acids. The CDR3 nucleotides are TGTGCCAGTAGTATCAATCCGGGACAGGGGGCCTCCAAATATGGCTACACCTTC. As protein: CASSINPGQGASKYGYTF.

This clone showed up just once. V is TRBV7-2 and J is TRBJ2-3; possible D gene TRBD1, 6 bases. Germline-derived CDR1 and CDR2 are SGHTA and FQGNSA. The V gene lost 1 base and the J gene lost 5 bases, with 7 bases spanning the gap. CDR3 size: 13 residues. CDR3 sequence: CASSLGQEDTQYF. The DNA for the CDR3 is TGTGCCAGCAGCTTAGGACAGGAAGATACGCAGTATTTT.

The chain carries TRBV24-1 and TRBJ2-2, with TRBD2 matching 8 bases. The J segment lost 1 base and the V segment lost 3 bases, leaving 3 bases of the junction unmatched. The CDR3 is made up of 16 amino acids. Germline CDR1 is KGHDR and CDR2 is SFDVKD. The CDR3 here is CATSDILAENTGELFF. The CDR3 DNA follows: TGTGCCACCAGTGATATACTAGCGGAGAACACCGGGGAGCTGTTTTTT.